These 4 T cell receptor beta chains share one sample of origin, sequenced in a study of graft-versus-host responses after intestinal transplantation (dated by TCRdb to the early 2020s). Their antigens are not known. The library was made by the immunoSEQ multiplex PCR assay. In its TCRdb copy, this immuneACCESS table keeps in-frame sequences only and misses some clones. Where compared with another copy, unresolved V genes explain less than half of these, and the others have no known cause. The sample contains about 130,000 clones, approximately 94% of them found a single time. Jointly, the top ten make up around 0.16% of the sample. This sample's time point label indicates: cells obtained before transplantation from donor or recipient. The source material was unstimulated CD4+ T cells sorted from spleen or lymph node cells, sampled before intestinal transplant. These TCRs come from a human donor who received an intestinal transplant.

The chain carries TRBV5-5 and TRBJ2-3, with TRBD1 as a possible D gene (5 bases). The CDR3 runs to 12 residues. The V gene lost 0 bases and the J gene lost 6 bases, with 5 bases spanning the gap. CDR1 is SGHKS, CDR2 YYEKEE, per germline (reference sequence). In DNA, the CDR3 is TGTGCCAGCAGCTTGGAGGGGGATACGCAGTATTTT. As protein: CASSLEGDTQYF.

The rearrangement uses TRBV9 and TRBJ2-3; D may be TRBD1 (7 bases). The germline gives CDR1 SGDLS, CDR2 YYNGEE. Trimming took 4 bases from V and 3 from J, leaving 18 bases between them. This CDR3 comprises 16 residues. The CDR3 nucleotides read TGTGCCAGCAGCCCGCAGGAGGGGGCCGGGACAGATACGCAGTATTTT. The encoded protein is CASSPQEGAGTDTQYF.

The genes are TRBV6-1 and TRBJ1-5; D may be TRBD1 (6 bases). V was pared by 3 bases and J by 7 bases, with 19 bases between. The CDR3 has 16 residues. Looked up from germline, CDR1 is MNHNS and CDR2 is SASEGT. The CDR3 coding sequence is TGTGCCAGCAGTGACGTCGTCAGGGGCTCGCGGCAGCCCCAGCATTTT. This encodes CASSDVVRGSRQPQHF.

The table lists this clone with a count of one. The chain uses TRBV5-1 and TRBJ2-7; D call uncertain. There are 14 residues in the CDR3. Looked up from germline, CDR1 is SGHRS and CDR2 is YFSETQ. The germline V and J ends were trimmed by 1 base and 6 bases, with 14 bases remaining between them. The CDR3 reads CASSLRPGPGEQYF. In DNA form, the CDR3 reads TGCGCCAGCAGCTTGAGGCCAGGCCCAGGCGAGCAGTACTTC.